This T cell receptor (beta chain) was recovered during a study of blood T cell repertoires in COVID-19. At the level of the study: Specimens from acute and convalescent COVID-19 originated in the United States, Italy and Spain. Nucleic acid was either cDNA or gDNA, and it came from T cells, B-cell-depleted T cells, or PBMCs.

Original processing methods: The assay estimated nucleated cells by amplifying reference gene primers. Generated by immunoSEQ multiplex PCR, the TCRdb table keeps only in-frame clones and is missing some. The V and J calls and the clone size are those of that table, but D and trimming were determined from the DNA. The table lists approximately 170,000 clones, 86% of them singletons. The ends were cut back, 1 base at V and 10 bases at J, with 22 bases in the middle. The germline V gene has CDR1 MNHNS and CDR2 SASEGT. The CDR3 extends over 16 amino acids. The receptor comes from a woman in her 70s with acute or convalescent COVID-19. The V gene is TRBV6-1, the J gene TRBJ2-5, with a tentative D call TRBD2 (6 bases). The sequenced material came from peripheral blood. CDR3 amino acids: CASSEVSWAGKLVQYF. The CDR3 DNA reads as TGTGCCAGCAGTGAAGTTTCTTGGGCGGGAAAGTTGGTCCAGTACTTC.